What follows are 9 T cell receptor beta chains derived from one specimen sequenced in a study of blood T cell repertoires in COVID-19. Produced via immunoSEQ multiplex PCR; TCRdb's table is partial and in-frame only. The sample includes 180,000 or so clones, over 75% of them seen just once. The sequencing input was PBMCs or T cells enriched from blood (not recorded which). The receptor set was obtained from a man aged 50 to 60 who had recovered from COVID-19.

This rearrangement joins TRBV24-1 to TRBJ2-1, with TRBD2 identical over 9 bases. The V gene end was trimmed by 3 bases and the J gene end by 6 bases; junction bases not matched to a gene: 5. Germline V gene sequence: CDR1 KGHDR, CDR2 SFDVKD. This CDR3 is 15 amino acids long. CDR3 DNA: TGTGCCACCAGTGATCCTGGACTAGCGACCAATGAGCAGTTCTTC. As protein: CATSDPGLATNEQFF.

The genes are TRBV15 and TRBJ2-5; 8 positions agree with TRBD1. CDR3 size: 15 residues. J gave up 5 bases and V 2 bases, and 7 bases lay outside the gene matches. Germline CDR1 and CDR2: LNHNV and YYDKDF (reference sequence). CDR3 DNA: TGTGCCACCAGCAGACAAGGACAGGGTAGGGAGACCCAGTACTTC. This gives the protein CATSRQGQGRETQYF.

The chain recombines TRBV27 with TRBJ2-2, with 13 bases fitting TRBD2. Germline loops: CDR1 MNHEY, CDR2 SMNVEV (reference sequence). V was pared by 4 bases and J by 6 bases, with 2 bases of the junction left unmatched. There are 15 residues in the CDR3. The CDR3 spells CASSSLAGGPGELFF. Here the CDR3 DNA reads TGTGCCAGCAGTTCACTAGCGGGAGGGCCCGGGGAGCTGTTTTTT.

V and J are TRBV30 and TRBJ2-3; D might be TRBD2 (6 bases). The CDR3 sequence is 14 residues long. V lost 0 bases, J lost 3 bases, and 10 bases lay in between. CDR1 and CDR2 from the germline V gene are GTSNPN and SVGIG (reference sequence). The CDR3, as DNA: TGTGCCTGGAGTGTACGGGAGTCGACAGATACGCAGTATTTT. It codes for CAWSVRESTDTQYF. The full variable domain, with the rest looked up from reference TRBV30 and TRBJ2-3, is SQTIHQWPATLVQPVGSPLSLECTVEGTSNPNLYWYRQAAGRGLQLLFYSVGIGQISSEVPQNLSASRPQDRQFILSSKKLLLSDSGFYLCAWSVRESTDTQYFGPGTRLTVL.

The chain is built from TRBV5-4 and TRBJ1-1; TRBD1 matches at 7 bases. After removal of 0 bases from V and 3 bases from J, the junction contained 5 bases not matched to a gene. This CDR3 comprises 15 residues. CDR1 is SGHNT, CDR2 YYREEE, per germline (reference sequence). The CDR3 protein is CASSLVGRGYTEAFF. The CDR3 DNA sequence: TGTGCCAGCAGCTTGGTCGGCAGGGGGTACACTGAAGCTTTCTTT. The full variable domain, in which reference TRBV5-4 and TRBJ1-1 provide the parts outside the CDR3, is ETGVTQSPTHLIKTRGQQVTLRCSSQSGHNTVSWYQQALGQGPQFIFQYYREEENGRGNFPPRFSGLQFPNYSSELNVNALELDDSALYLCASSLVGRGYTEAFFGQGTRLTVV.

The CDR3 protein is CASSLGLSQETQYF. The CDR3 coding sequence is TGTGCCAGCAGCTTAGGTCTCAGCCAAGAGACCCAGTACTTC. V is TRBV7-2 and J is TRBJ2-5; D ambiguous. Germline CDR1 and CDR2: SGHTA and FQGNSA. Trimming shortened V by 1 base and J by 1 base, and 7 bases separated the two germline ends. This CDR3 contains 14 residues.

For this clone: In the same sample, other DNA sequences code for this CDR3. The gene calls are TRBV19 and TRBJ2-5; the match to TRBD2 covers 9 bases. The V segment lost 6 bases and the J segment 4 bases; nucleotides outside the gene matches: 0. The germline CDR1 and CDR2 sequences are LNHDA and SQIVND (reference sequence). The CDR3 has 12 amino acids. CDR3 sequence (DNA): TGTGCCAGTAGACTAGCGGGAGAGACCCAGTACTTC. It translates to CASRLAGETQYF.

The CDR3 spells CASSYSLLLDTQYF. CDR3 DNA sequence: TGTGCCAGCAGTTACTCTCTCCTTTTGGATACGCAGTATTTT. The chain recombines TRBV6-5 with TRBJ2-3; D is uncertain. The ends were cut back, 0 bases at V and 6 bases at J, with 10 bases in the middle. Germline assignment: CDR1 MNHEY and CDR2 SVGAGI. The CDR3 runs 14 residues.

The chain recombines TRBV28 with TRBJ1-2; TRBD1 might be the D (5 bases). V was shortened by 2 bases and J by 7 bases, with 17 bases between the two germline ends. The CDR3 contains 15 residues. The V gene's germline CDR1 is MDHEN and CDR2 SYDVKM. CDR3 loop: CASSLPLGGAFGYTF. DNA for the CDR3: TGTGCCAGCAGTTTACCTCTAGGAGGGGCATTTGGCTACACCTTC.